Below, 15 T cell receptor beta chains from the same sample are listed, as sequenced in a study of cytomegalovirus exposure and HLA in healthy donors. Use of 60 Vbeta and 13 Jbeta primers characterized the PCR. Repertoires were generated with immunoSEQ multiplex PCR, while TCRdb's copy carries only in-frame clones and drops some. Here the sample spans tens of thousands of clones, roughly three quarters being singletons. Sequencing was performed on PBMCs. Receptors originate from a young man in good health and CMV-seronegative.

This clone has a handful of counts. This chain connects TRBV5-6 to TRBJ1-6, with D hard to call. There are 16 residues in the CDR3. The V end was cut by 4 bases, the J end by 1 base, with 12 bases between. Germline CDR1 reads SGHDT; CDR2 reads YYEEEE. The CDR3 sequence is CASSENSGSYNSPLHF. In DNA, the CDR3 is TGTGCCAGCAGCGAAAACTCCGGGTCCTATAATTCACCCCTCCACTTT. Full variable domain (missing parts from reference TRBV5-6 and TRBJ1-6): DAGVTQSPTHLIKTRGQQVTLRCSPKSGHDTVSWYQQALGQGPQFIFQYYEEEERQRGNFPDRFSGHQFPNYSSELNVNALLLGDSALYLCASSENSGSYNSPLHFGNGTRLTVT.

The chain joins TRBV5-1 to TRBJ2-5, with 15 nucleotides matching TRBD2. Germline loops: CDR1 SGHRS, CDR2 YFSETQ. J was trimmed by 5 bases and V by 0 bases; bases with no gene match: 5. The CDR3 has 17 amino acids. The CDR3 bases are TGCGCCAGCAGCTTGGGATTCGGACTAGCGGGAGGGGAGACCCAGTACTTC. This translates into CASSLGFGLAGGETQYF. The full variable domain, in which reference TRBV5-1 and TRBJ2-5 provide the parts outside the CDR3, is KAGVTQTPRYLIKTRGQQVTLSCSPISGHRSVSWYQQTPGQGLQFLFEYFSETQRNKGNFPGRFSGRQFSNSRSEMNVSTLELGDSALYLCASSLGFGLAGGETQYFGPGTRLLVL.

The chain uses TRBV19 and TRBJ1-1, with a weak D call TRBD1 (5 bases). The germline V gene has CDR1 LNHDA and CDR2 SQIVND (reference sequence). V lost 3 bases to trimming and J lost 6 bases, with 20 bases between them. CDR3 length: 16 amino acids. This CDR3 is CASSIGTPLILPEAFF. CDR3 coding DNA: TGTGCCAGTAGTATCGGGACTCCTCTAATCCTTCCTGAAGCTTTCTTT.

The rearrangement uses TRBV7-9 and TRBJ1-5; a possible D gene is TRBD1 (5 bases). Per germline, CDR1 SEHNR and CDR2 FQNEAQ (reference sequence). The CDR3 sequence is 14 residues long. V lost 1 base, J lost 6 bases, and 10 bases lay in between. This chain's CDR3 is CASSLGRGGQPQHF. CDR3 coding DNA: TGTGCCAGCAGCTTAGGGAGGGGAGGTCAGCCCCAGCATTTT.

The chain carries TRBV5-1 and TRBJ2-7; TRBD2 agrees at 10 bases. The CDR3 is made up of 14 amino acids. Unmatched junction bases numbered 3, after V lost 4 bases and J lost 2 bases. Germline CDR1 and CDR2: SGHRS and YFSETQ. CDR3 coding DNA: TGCGCCAGCAGCAGGACTAGCGGACCCTACGAGCAGTACTTC. This codes for CASSRTSGPYEQYF. The full variable domain, completed using reference TRBV5-1 and TRBJ2-7, is KAGVTQTPRYLIKTRGQQVTLSCSPISGHRSVSWYQQTPGQGLQFLFEYFSETQRNKGNFPGRFSGRQFSNSRSEMNVSTLELGDSALYLCASSRTSGPYEQYFGPGTRLTVT.

DNA for the CDR3: TGTGCCAGCAGTGATGTAGCAGCAACTAATGAAAAACTGTTTTTT. Residues: CASSDVAATNEKLFF. The rearrangement uses TRBV2 and TRBJ1-4; unclear D gene. The germline V gene has CDR1 SNHLY and CDR2 FYNNEI. The CDR3 is made up of 15 amino acids. V lost 3 bases to trimming and J lost 0 bases, with 8 bases between them.

The table lists this clone with a count of one. The chain is built from TRBV5-1 and TRBJ2-5, with 10 nucleotides matching TRBD1. The junction had 3 bases not matched to a gene; V was cut back by 4 bases and J by 3 bases. This CDR3 has 14 amino acids. Germline V gives CDR1 SGHRS, CDR2 YFSETQ. CDR3 protein: CASSLTGGEETQYF. In nucleotides, the CDR3 is TGCGCCAGCAGCCTGACAGGGGGCGAAGAGACCCAGTACTTC.

The genes are TRBV30 and TRBJ2-5, with D possibly TRBD1 on 5 matching bases. In germline, CDR1 is GTSNPN, CDR2 SVGIG (reference sequence). The V end was cut by 0 bases, the J end by 7 bases, with 9 bases between. The CDR3 runs to 12 residues. For the CDR3, the DNA is TGTGCCTGGAGTGTATCAAGGGGGACCCAGTACTTC. Protein sequence: CAWSVSRGTQYF.

The J gene is TRBJ2-7, the V gene TRBV6-1; possible D gene TRBD2, 5 bases. The V gene lost 1 base and the J gene lost 6 bases, with 10 bases spanning the gap. CDR1 and CDR2 (germline): MNHNS, SASEGT. This CDR3 comprises 13 residues. CDR3 amino acids: CASSEEEVGEQYF. CDR3 DNA: TGTGCCAGCAGTGAAGAGGAGGTTGGCGAGCAGTACTTC.

This clone was detected a few times. The chain links TRBV25-1 to TRBJ2-7; D unresolved. The CDR3 is 15 residues long. V lost 1 base and J 0 bases, leaving 10 bases between the germline ends. Germline V gene data show CDR1 as MGHDK and CDR2 as SYGVNS. The CDR3 DNA is TGTGCCAGCAGTGAATCCCTACCGTACTCCTACGAGCAGTACTTC. This translates into CASSESLPYSYEQYF.

This chain joins TRBV29-1 and TRBJ1-1, with 11 bases identical to TRBD1. Trimming took 1 base from V and 8 from J; bases not matched to a gene: 3. The CDR3 length is 13 residues. CDR1 and CDR2 from the germline V gene are SQVTM and ANQGSEA. CDR3 bases: TGCAGCGTTGAAGGGACAGGGGGCTTAGAAGCTTTCTTT. Translation gives CSVEGTGGLEAFF. The complete variable domain, with remaining parts taken from reference TRBV29-1 and TRBJ1-1, reads SAVISQKPSRDICQRGTSLTIQCQVDSQVTMMFWYRQQPGQSLTLIATANQGSEATYESGFVIDKFPISRPNLTFSTLTVSNMSPEDSSIYLCSVEGTGGLEAFFGQGTRLTVV.

The chain couples TRBV28 to TRBJ2-7, with D hard to call. CDR3 length: 13 amino acids. The germline V and J ends were trimmed by 3 bases and 3 bases, with 9 bases remaining between them. Germline CDR1 and CDR2: MDHEN and SYDVKM. CDR3 residues: CASSLGPNYEQYF. The CDR3 coding sequence is TGTGCCAGCAGTTTGGGCCCTAACTACGAGCAGTACTTC.

The chain couples TRBV7-9 to TRBJ2-7; 8 nucleotides agree with TRBD1. CDR1 SEHNR and CDR2 FQNEAQ come from the germline V gene (reference sequence). V trimming: 2 bases; J trimming: 5 bases; junction bases outside the gene matches: 8. The CDR3 is made up of 15 amino acids. Written as DNA, the CDR3 is TGTGCCAGCAGCTTATATGGTGTACAGGGGGACGAGCAGTACTTC. This gives the protein CASSLYGVQGDEQYF.

This chain connects TRBV5-4 to TRBJ2-7; D might be TRBD2 (6 bases). CDR3 length: 12 residues. Trimming took off 7 bases at V and 3 bases at J, with 11 bases between the two ends. Germline lookup yields CDR1 SGHNT and CDR2 YYREEE (reference sequence). The CDR3 coding sequence is TGTGCCAGCGAATCGGAGGGCTACGAGCAGTACTTC. Protein: CASESEGYEQYF.

Remarks on this clone: The junction does not match germline at one end; this may be a read error. The chain recombines TRBV7-9 with TRBJ1-4; no reliable D call. The germline V gene has CDR1 SEHNR and CDR2 FQNEAQ (reference sequence). CDR3 length: 15 residues. DNA of the CDR3: TGTTCCAGCAGCTTAGCCCGGGTACCTAATGAAAAACTGTTTTTT. Protein product: CSSSLARVPNEKLFF.